Here is one T cell receptor (beta chain) with its context. Its target is unknown. Germline V lookup: CDR1 SGHTS, CDR2 YDEGEE. The CDR3 totals 12 residues. J lost 7 bases, V lost 4 bases, and 3 bases had no gene match. This sample was included in a study of cytomegalovirus exposure and HLA in healthy donors. Overall study findings and caveats: Most CMV-associated TCR beta chains were later found to appear HLA-restricted.

Amplification used 60 Vbeta primers and 13 Jbeta primers. TCRdb keeps only in-frame clones here, not all; method: immunoSEQ multiplex PCR. The sample consists of roughly 130,000 clones, roughly three fifths of them appearing once. The sample taken for sequencing was PBMCs. This TCR was sampled from an older woman in good health and CMV-seronegative. V usage is TRBV5-8 and J usage is TRBJ1-2; 8 nucleotides agree with TRBD1. CDR3 nucleotides: TGTGCCAGCAGCCGCGACAGGGGTGGCTACACCTTC. Translated: CASSRDRGGYTF.